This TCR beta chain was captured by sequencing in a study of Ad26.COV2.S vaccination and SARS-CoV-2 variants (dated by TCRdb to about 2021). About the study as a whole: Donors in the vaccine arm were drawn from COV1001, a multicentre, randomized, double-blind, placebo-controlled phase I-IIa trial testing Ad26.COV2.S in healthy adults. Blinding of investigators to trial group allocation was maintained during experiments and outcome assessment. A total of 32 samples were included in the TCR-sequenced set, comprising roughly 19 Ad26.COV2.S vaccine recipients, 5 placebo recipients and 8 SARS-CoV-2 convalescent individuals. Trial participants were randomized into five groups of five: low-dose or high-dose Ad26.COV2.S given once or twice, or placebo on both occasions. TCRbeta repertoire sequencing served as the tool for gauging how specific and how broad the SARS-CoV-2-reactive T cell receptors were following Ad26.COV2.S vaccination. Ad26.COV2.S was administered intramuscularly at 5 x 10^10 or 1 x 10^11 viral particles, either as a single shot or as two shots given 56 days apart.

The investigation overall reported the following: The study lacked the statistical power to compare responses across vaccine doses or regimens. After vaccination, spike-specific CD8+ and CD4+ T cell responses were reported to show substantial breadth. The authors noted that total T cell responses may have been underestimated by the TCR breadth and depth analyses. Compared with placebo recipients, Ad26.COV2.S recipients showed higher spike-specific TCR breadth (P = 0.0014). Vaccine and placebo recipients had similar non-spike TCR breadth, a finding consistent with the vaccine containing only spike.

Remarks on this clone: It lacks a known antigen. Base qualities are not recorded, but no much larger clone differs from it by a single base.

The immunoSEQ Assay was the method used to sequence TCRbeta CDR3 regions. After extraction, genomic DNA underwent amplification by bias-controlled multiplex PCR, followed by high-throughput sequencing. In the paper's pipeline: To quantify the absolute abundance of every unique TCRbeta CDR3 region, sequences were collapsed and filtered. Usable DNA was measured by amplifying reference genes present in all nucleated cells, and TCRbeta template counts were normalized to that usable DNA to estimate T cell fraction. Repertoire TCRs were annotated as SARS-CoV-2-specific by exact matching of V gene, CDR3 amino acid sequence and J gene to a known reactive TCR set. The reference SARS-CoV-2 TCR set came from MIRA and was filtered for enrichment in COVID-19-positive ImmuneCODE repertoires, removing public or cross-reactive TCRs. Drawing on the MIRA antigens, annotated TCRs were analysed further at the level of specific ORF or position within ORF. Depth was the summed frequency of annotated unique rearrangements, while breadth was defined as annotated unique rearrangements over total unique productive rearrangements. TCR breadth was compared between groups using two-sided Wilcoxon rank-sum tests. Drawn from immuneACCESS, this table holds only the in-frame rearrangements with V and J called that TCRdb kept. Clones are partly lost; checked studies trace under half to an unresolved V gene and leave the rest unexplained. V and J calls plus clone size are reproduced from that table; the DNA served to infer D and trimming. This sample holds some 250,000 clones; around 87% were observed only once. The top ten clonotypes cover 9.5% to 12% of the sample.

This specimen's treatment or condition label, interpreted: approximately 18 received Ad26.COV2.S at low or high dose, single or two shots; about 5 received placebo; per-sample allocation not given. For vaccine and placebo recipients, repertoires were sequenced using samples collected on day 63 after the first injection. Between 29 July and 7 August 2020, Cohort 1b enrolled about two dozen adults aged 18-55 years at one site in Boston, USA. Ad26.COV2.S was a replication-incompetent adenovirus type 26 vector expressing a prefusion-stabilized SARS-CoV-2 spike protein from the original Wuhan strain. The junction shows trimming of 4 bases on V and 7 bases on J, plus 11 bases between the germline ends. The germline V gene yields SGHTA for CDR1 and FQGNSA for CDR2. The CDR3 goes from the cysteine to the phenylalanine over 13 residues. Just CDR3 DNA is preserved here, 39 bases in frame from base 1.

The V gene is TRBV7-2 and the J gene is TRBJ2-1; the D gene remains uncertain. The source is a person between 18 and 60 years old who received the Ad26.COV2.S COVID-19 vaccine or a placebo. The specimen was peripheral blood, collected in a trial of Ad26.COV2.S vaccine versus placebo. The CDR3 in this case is CASSSIMGNEQFF. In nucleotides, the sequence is TGTGCCAGCAGCTCGATAATGGGGAATGAGCAGTTCTTC.